The T cell receptor (beta chain) described here comes from a study of T cells after yellow fever vaccination. Overall study results and limits: CD4 and CD8 compartments shared a small share of clonotypes. The booster response re-showed most primary clones: about 96% CD4, more than 70% CD8.

Making TCR cDNA involved 5'RACE template switching, which added UMIs and a universal primer site. Each CDR3 protein gets one entry after TCRdb re-called the 5' RACE reads with MiXCR. The table shows some 390,000 distinct CDR3 sequences, with around 20% occurring only once. As concerns this clonotype: Its antigen remains unknown.

Unmatched junction bases numbered 2, after V lost 2 bases and J lost 1 base. Germline V gene lookup returns CDR1 MGHDK and CDR2 SYGVNS. The CDR3 covers 15 residues. This TCR was sampled from a young man who received the YFV17D yellow fever vaccine. The rearrangement links TRBV25-1 to TRBJ2-4, with 7 positions matching TRBD1. Sample: PBMCs, taken before the yellow fever booster vaccination. The CDR3 coding sequence is TGTGCCAGCAGTGAAGAGGGGGCGGCCAAAAACATTCAGTACTTC. It codes for CASSEEGAAKNIQYF.